The T cell receptor (beta chain) under discussion was sequenced for a study of radiation and T cells in renal cell carcinoma. Study overall: Nephrectomy followed 15 Gy stereotactic body radiation by 4 weeks. Broader study findings: Top tumor clonotypes rose in blood 2 weeks post-radiation, then contracted. Pretreatment tumor biopsies were lacking, so baseline clonotypes are unknown.

Regarding this clone: The antigen remains undetermined.

The method was immunoSEQ multiplex PCR; TCRdb's version includes in-frame clones alone and lacks a portion of them. The sample lists about 95,000 clones, approximately 86% occurring once. The V gene's germline CDR1 is SGHTA and CDR2 FQGNSA. Trimming removed 4 bases from V and 8 bases from J; junction bases left unmatched: 5. CDR3 length equals 13 residues. This sample's time point: baseline pretreatment blood. As for treatment: 15 Gy SBRT to primary tumor, nephrectomy 4 weeks later. The source is a man aged 45-65 years with renal cell carcinoma. V is TRBV7-2 and J is TRBJ1-1; TRBD1 agrees at 9 bases. The starting material was blood, obtained from a patient whose treatment included radiotherapy and nephrectomy. CDR3 amino acids: CASSSDRGLEAFF. The DNA for the CDR3 is TGTGCCAGCAGCTCGGACAGGGGCTTAGAAGCTTTCTTT.